This TCR beta chain was obtained from a study of cytomegalovirus exposure and HLA in healthy donors. The CDR3 contains 15 residues. Germline loops: CDR1 SNHLY, CDR2 FYNNEI. The V end was cut by 10 bases, the J end by 2 bases, with 19 bases between. Libraries were prepared by immunoSEQ multiplex PCR; TCRdb keeps only in-frame clonotypes and omits some of them. This table holds over 250,000 clones, approximately 90% found once. The specimen sequenced was PBMCs. The genes are TRBV2 and TRBJ2-3, with D hard to call. This receptor was identified in a woman aged 25 to 39 in good health and CMV-seropositive. Written as DNA, the CDR3 is TGTGCCAACAACGGGCCCGACACGAACACAGATACGCAGTATTTT. This encodes CANNGPDTNTDTQYF.